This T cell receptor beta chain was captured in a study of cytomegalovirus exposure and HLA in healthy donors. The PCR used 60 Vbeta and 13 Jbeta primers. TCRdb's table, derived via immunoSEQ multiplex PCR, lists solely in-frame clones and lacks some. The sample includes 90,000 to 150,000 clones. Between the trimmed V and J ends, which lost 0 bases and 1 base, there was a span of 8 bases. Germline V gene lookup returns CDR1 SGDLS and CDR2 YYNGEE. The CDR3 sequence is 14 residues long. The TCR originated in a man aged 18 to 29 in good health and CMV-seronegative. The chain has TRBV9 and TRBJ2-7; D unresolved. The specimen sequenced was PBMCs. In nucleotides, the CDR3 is TGTGCCAGCAGCGTAGTAGCTGGGTCCTACGAGCAGTACTTC. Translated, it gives CASSVVAGSYEQYF. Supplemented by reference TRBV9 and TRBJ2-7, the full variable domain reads DSGVTQTPKHLITATGQRVTLRCSPRSGDLSVYWYQQSLDQGLQFLIQYYNGEERAKGNILERFSAQQFPDLHSELNLSSLELGDSALYFCASSVVAGSYEQYFGPGTRLTVT.